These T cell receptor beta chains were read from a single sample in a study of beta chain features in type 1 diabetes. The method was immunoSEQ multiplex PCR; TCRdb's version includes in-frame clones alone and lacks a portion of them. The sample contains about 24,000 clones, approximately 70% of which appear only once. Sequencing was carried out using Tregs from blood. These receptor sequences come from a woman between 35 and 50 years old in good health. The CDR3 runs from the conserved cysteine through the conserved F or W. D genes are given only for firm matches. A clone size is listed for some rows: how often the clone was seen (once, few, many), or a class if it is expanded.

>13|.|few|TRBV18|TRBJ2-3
CASSGRATDTQYF
TGTGCCAGCTCAGGGCGGGCGACAGATACGCAGTATTTT
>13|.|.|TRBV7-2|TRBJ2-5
CASSFGSKGAQYF
TGTGCCAGCAGCTTTGGGTCGAAGGGGGCCCAGTACTTC
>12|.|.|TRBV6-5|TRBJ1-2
CASSTPLSGYTF
TGTGCCAGCAGTACCCCTTTGAGCGGCTACACCTTC
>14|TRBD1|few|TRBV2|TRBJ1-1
CASSLQGANTEAFF
TGTGCCAGCAGTCTTCAGGGGGCGAACACTGAAGCTTTCTTT
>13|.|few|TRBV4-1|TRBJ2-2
CASSTFGVGELFF
TGCGCCAGCAGCACCTTCGGGGTGGGGGAGCTGTTTTTT
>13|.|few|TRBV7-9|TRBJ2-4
CASSLVGAGQQYF
TGTGCCAGCAGCTTAGTGGGCGCAGGACAACAGTACTTC
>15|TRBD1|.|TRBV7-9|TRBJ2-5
CASSLATGGGETQYF
TGTGCCAGCAGCTTAGCCACAGGGGGAGGAGAGACCCAGTACTTC
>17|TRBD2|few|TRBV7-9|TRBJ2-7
CASSSGLAGVSSYEQYF
TGTGCCAGCAGCTCGGGACTAGCGGGGGTTAGCTCCTACGAGCAGTACTTC
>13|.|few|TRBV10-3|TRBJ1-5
CAISGGANQPQHF
TGTGCCATCAGTGGTGGGGCCAATCAGCCCCAGCATTTT
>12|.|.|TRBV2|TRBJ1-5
CASRAGRQPQHF
TGTGCCAGCAGAGCAGGGAGGCAGCCCCAGCATTTT
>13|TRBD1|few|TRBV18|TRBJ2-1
CASSLDRGDEQFF
TGTGCCAGCTCACTTGACAGGGGTGATGAGCAGTTCTTC
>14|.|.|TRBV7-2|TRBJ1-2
CASSPSRGAGGYTF
TGTGCCAGCAGCCCTTCGCGGGGGGCAGGAGGCTACACCTTC
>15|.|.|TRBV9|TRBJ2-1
CASSVRGGGAYEQFF
TGTGCCAGCAGCGTAAGGGGAGGGGGGGCCTATGAGCAGTTCTTC
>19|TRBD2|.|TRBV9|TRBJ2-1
CASSGGRLAGGLSYNEQFF
TGTGCCAGCAGCGGGGGCCGACTAGCGGGGGGTCTCTCCTACAATGAGCAGTTCTTC
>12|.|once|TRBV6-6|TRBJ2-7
CASSYSPSEQYF
TGTGCCAGCAGTTACAGCCCCTCCGAGCAGTACTTC
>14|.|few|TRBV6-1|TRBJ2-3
CASSSRTPTDTQYF
TGTGCCAGCAGCTCCCGGACACCAACAGATACGCAGTATTTT
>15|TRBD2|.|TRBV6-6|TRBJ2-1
CASSYSTSGGAKQFF
TGTGCCAGCAGTTACTCAACTAGCGGGGGCGCGAAGCAGTTCTTC
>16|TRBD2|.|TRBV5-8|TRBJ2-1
CASRGPSGGASNEQFF
TGTGCCAGCAGGGGACCTAGCGGGGGGGCTTCAAATGAGCAGTTCTTC
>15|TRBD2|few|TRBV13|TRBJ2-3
CASSLRLAGGDTQYF
TGTGCCAGCAGCCTCCGACTAGCGGGGGGGGATACGCAGTATTTT
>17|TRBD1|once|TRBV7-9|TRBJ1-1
CASSLGPGQGSNPRAFF
TGTGCCAGCAGCTTAGGACCGGGACAGGGATCCAACCCCAGAGCTTTCTTT
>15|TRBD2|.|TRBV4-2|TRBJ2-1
CASSQVRRGGNEQFF
TGTGCCAGCAGCCAAGTCCGGCGGGGGGGGAATGAGCAGTTCTTC
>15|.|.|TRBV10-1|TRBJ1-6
CASSDPGRANSPLHF
TGCGCCAGCAGTGACCCGGGGAGGGCGAATTCACCCCTCCACTTT
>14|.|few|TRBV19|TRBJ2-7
CASSTRMGPYEQYF
TGTGCCAGTAGTACCAGGATGGGTCCCTACGAGCAGTACTTC
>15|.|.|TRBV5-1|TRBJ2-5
CASSGTWGISETQYF
TGCGCCAGCAGTGGGACTTGGGGGATCAGCGAGACCCAGTACTTC
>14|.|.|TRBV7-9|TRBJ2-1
CASSLWGPNNEQFF
TGTGCCAGCAGCTTGTGGGGCCCTAACAATGAGCAGTTCTTC
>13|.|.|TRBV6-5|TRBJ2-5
CASSRGTQETQYF
TGTGCCAGCAGTCGGGGGACCCAAGAGACCCAGTACTTC